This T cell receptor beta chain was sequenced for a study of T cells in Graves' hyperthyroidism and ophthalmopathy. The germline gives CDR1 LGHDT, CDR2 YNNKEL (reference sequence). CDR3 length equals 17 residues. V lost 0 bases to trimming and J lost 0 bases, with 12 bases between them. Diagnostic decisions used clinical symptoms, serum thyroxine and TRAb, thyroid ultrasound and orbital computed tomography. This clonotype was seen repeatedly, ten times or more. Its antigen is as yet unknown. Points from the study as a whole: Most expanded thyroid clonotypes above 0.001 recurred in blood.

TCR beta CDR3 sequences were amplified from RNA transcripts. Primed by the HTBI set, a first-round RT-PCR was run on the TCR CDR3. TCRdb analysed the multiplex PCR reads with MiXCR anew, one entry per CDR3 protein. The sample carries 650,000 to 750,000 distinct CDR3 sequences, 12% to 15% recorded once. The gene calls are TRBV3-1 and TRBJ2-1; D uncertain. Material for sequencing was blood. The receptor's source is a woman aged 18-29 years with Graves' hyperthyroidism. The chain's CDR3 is CASSQELSHGSYNEQFF. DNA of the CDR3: TGTGCCAGCAGCCAAGAGCTGAGCCACGGCTCCTACAATGAGCAGTTCTTC.